The rows below give T cell receptor beta chains drawn from one sample of a study of blood T cell repertoires in COVID-19. The protocol was immunoSEQ multiplex PCR, while the TCRdb copy is restricted to in-frame clones and leaves out a portion. The sample includes over 150,000 clones, approximately 79% of them seen just once. The sample comprised peripheral blood. The receptors come from a woman aged 45-60 years with acute or convalescent COVID-19. Each CDR3 is given with its conserved first and last residue. D genes are given only for firm matches. Size tells how often a clone was seen (once, few, many) or the class of an expanded clone, and some rows leave it out.

J: TRBJ2-1
D: -
V: TRBV21-1
size: few
DNA: TGTGCCAGCAGCGCCCGGGGACAGGGATCCTACAATGAGCAGTTCTTC
CDR3: CASSARGQGSYNEQFF

J: TRBJ2-7
D: -
V: TRBV7-8
size: -
DNA: TGTGCCAGCAGCCCAAACAGCTTCGGAGAGCAGTACTTC
CDR3: CASSPNSFGEQYF

J: TRBJ1-3
D: -
V: TRBV11-3
size: once
DNA: TGTGCCAGCAGCTTTCTTTTGGACAGACCCTCTGGAAACACCATATATTTT
CDR3: CASSFLLDRPSGNTIYF

J: TRBJ2-3
D: -
V: TRBV2
size: -
DNA: TGTGCCAGCAGTTCCCCGGGAGGCACAGATACGCAGTATTTT
CDR3: CASSSPGGTDTQYF

J: TRBJ2-1
D: -
V: TRBV29-1
size: -
DNA: TGCAGCGTCCAGTTTTCCCCTTACAATGAGCAGTTCTTC
CDR3: CSVQFSPYNEQFF

J: TRBJ2-1
D: TRBD2
V: TRBV10-3
size: -
DNA: TGTGCCGCCATGTCTAGCGGGGGATCCTACAATGAGCAGTTCTTC
CDR3: CAAMSSGGSYNEQFF

J: TRBJ2-7
D: TRBD1
V: TRBV5-6
size: -
DNA: TGTGCCAGCAGCTCACGGGACAGTTCCTACGAGCAGTACTTC
CDR3: CASSSRDSSYEQYF

J: TRBJ2-3
D: -
V: TRBV4-3
size: -
DNA: TGCGCCAGCAGCCAAGCCCTACGAGGTGGGGATACGCAGTATTTT
CDR3: CASSQALRGGDTQYF

J: TRBJ1-2
D: TRBD1
V: TRBV5-1
size: -
DNA: TGCGCCAGCAGCTTCGGAGGGGGCTCCAATGGCTACACCTTC
CDR3: CASSFGGGSNGYTF

J: TRBJ1-4
D: TRBD1
V: TRBV19
size: -
DNA: TGTGCCAGTAGTCCCCGGACAGGAACTAATGAAAAACTGTTTTTT
CDR3: CASSPRTGTNEKLFF

J: TRBJ2-7
D: TRBD1
V: TRBV10-1
size: -
DNA: TGCGCCAGCAGCGAAACCGGGACAGCCCCCTACGAGCAGTACTTC
CDR3: CASSETGTAPYEQYF

J: TRBJ2-1
D: -
V: TRBV5-5
size: once
DNA: TGTGCCAGCAGCTCTCCCGACTGGTACCACAATGAGCAGTTCTTC
CDR3: CASSSPDWYHNEQFF

J: TRBJ1-5
D: -
V: TRBV6-5
size: -
DNA: TGTGCCAGCAGTACAGGATATAGCAATCAGCCCCAGCATTTT
CDR3: CASSTGYSNQPQHF

J: TRBJ2-7
D: -
V: TRBV4-3
size: -
DNA: TGCGCCAGCAGCCACTCCCTCTCGGGCGAGCAGTACTTC
CDR3: CASSHSLSGEQYF

J: TRBJ1-2
D: TRBD1
V: TRBV14
size: -
DNA: TGTGCCAGCAGCCAGGGACAGAACTATGGCTACACCTTC
CDR3: CASSQGQNYGYTF

J: TRBJ1-2
D: -
V: TRBV30
size: -
DNA: TGTGCCTGGTCCGGGACATGGGGTATTATCGGTGGCTACACCTTC
CDR3: CAWSGTWGIIGGYTF

J: TRBJ2-1
D: -
V: TRBV2
size: -
DNA: TGTGCCAGCATGCGGGACTCATCCTACAATGAGCAGTTCTTC
CDR3: CASMRDSSYNEQFF

J: TRBJ1-2
D: -
V: TRBV29-1
size: -
DNA: TGCAGCGTTGGACAGGCGCTGAACTATGGCTACACCTTC
CDR3: CSVGQALNYGYTF

J: TRBJ1-1
D: -
V: TRBV9
size: -
DNA: TGTGCCAGCAGCACGGGGAAGAACACTGAAGCTTTCTTT
CDR3: CASSTGKNTEAFF

J: TRBJ1-1
D: -
V: TRBV6-6
size: -
DNA: TGTGCCAGCAGCACCGGACAAATAGGAGCTTTCTTT
CDR3: CASSTGQIGAFF

J: TRBJ1-6
D: -
V: TRBV6-1
size: -
DNA: TGTGCCAGCAGTGAAGGCGAATATTCACCCCTCCACTTT
CDR3: CASSEGEYSPLHF

J: TRBJ2-7
D: -
V: TRBV5-1
size: few
DNA: TGCGCCAGCAGCCCGGGGTACGGTAGCTCCTACGAGCAGTACTTC
CDR3: CASSPGYGSSYEQYF

J: TRBJ2-4
D: TRBD1
V: TRBV6-1
size: -
DNA: TGTGCCAGCAGTTCGCAGGGGGAGTACATTCAGTACTTC
CDR3: CASSSQGEYIQYF

J: TRBJ2-1
D: TRBD2
V: TRBV3-1/TRBV3-2
size: -
DNA: TGTGCCAGCGCGGGACTAGCGGGGAACAATGAGCAGTTCTTC
CDR3: CASAGLAGNNEQFF

J: TRBJ2-1
D: TRBD1
V: TRBV6-2/TRBV6-3
size: few
DNA: TGTGCCAGCAGTTTCAGACAGGGAATCAGGCACAATGAGCAGTTCTTC
CDR3: CASSFRQGIRHNEQFF

J: TRBJ2-1
D: -
V: TRBV27
size: once
DNA: TGTGCCAGCAGTCCGCGGGTAGGGACTAATGAGCAGTTCTTC
CDR3: CASSPRVGTNEQFF

J: TRBJ2-3
D: TRBD2
V: TRBV24-1
size: -
DNA: TGTGCCACCAGTGATTCCCTTAGACTAGCGGGGGGGCCGTGGGATACGCAGTATTTT
CDR3: CATSDSLRLAGGPWDTQYF

J: TRBJ1-1
D: -
V: TRBV27
size: -
DNA: TGTGCCAGCAGTTTAGACATCAACACTGAAGCTTTCTTT
CDR3: CASSLDINTEAFF

J: TRBJ1-3
D: -
V: TRBV6-1
size: -
DNA: TGTGCCAGCAGTGAGGGCCCGGGGGGAAACACCATATATTTT
CDR3: CASSEGPGGNTIYF

J: TRBJ1-3
D: TRBD1
V: TRBV27
size: few
DNA: TGTGCCAGCAGCCGAAACAGGGGTACTGGAAACACCATATATTTT
CDR3: CASSRNRGTGNTIYF

J: TRBJ1-2
D: -
V: TRBV6-5
size: -
DNA: TGTGCCAGCAGTTACGGCCCAACTAACTATGGCTACACCTTC
CDR3: CASSYGPTNYGYTF

J: TRBJ1-6
D: -
V: TRBV3-1/TRBV3-2
size: -
DNA: TGTGCCAGCACCCTGGGCGACCGCGATTCACCCCTCCACTTT
CDR3: CASTLGDRDSPLHF

J: TRBJ2-1
D: TRBD2
V: TRBV4-1
size: -
DNA: TGCGCCAGCAGCCAAAATCTGGAAGGACTAGCGGGAGGAGGGTACAATGAGCAGTTCTTC
CDR3: CASSQNLEGLAGGGYNEQFF

J: TRBJ1-5
D: -
V: TRBV19
size: -
DNA: TGTGCCAGTAGTTACACAGGACAAGTGAATCAGCCCCAGCATTTT
CDR3: CASSYTGQVNQPQHF

J: TRBJ1-5
D: TRBD1
V: TRBV6-5
size: -
DNA: TGTGCCACCCCAGGGGACAGGGGGCGAAATCAGCCCCAGCATTTT
CDR3: CATPGDRGRNQPQHF

J: TRBJ2-1
D: TRBD1
V: TRBV3-1/TRBV3-2
size: -
DNA: TGTGCCAGCAGCCTTTCAGGGGGCAACTACAATGAGCAGTTCTTC
CDR3: CASSLSGGNYNEQFF

J: TRBJ2-1
D: -
V: TRBV7-2
size: -
DNA: TGTGCCAGCAGCCCAAGAGCGTACACCTACAATGAGCAGTTCTTC
CDR3: CASSPRAYTYNEQFF

J: TRBJ1-5
D: -
V: TRBV19
size: -
DNA: TGTGCCAGTAGCTCGGGGAAGGGTACACAGCCCCAGCATTTT
CDR3: CASSSGKGTQPQHF

J: TRBJ2-2
D: -
V: TRBV9
size: -
DNA: TGTGCCAGCAGCGTGATGAGGGACACCGGGGAGCTGTTTTTT
CDR3: CASSVMRDTGELFF

J: TRBJ2-7
D: TRBD1
V: TRBV6-5
size: -
DNA: TGTGCCAGCACCGGGACAGGGGGTCCCTACGAGCAGTACTTC
CDR3: CASTGTGGPYEQYF

J: TRBJ1-2
D: -
V: TRBV28
size: few
DNA: TGTGCCAGCGCCTCGTTCAGGGACAAGGACTATGGCTACACCTTC
CDR3: CASASFRDKDYGYTF

J: TRBJ1-5
D: TRBD1
V: TRBV6-2/TRBV6-3
size: once
DNA: TGTGCCAGCAGCCACGGAACACAGGGGCGGGGTCAGCCCCAGCATTTT
CDR3: CASSHGTQGRGQPQHF

J: TRBJ1-1
D: TRBD1
V: TRBV11-2
size: once
DNA: TGTGCCAGCAGCTCGGTGGGCTCAGGGGGCACTGAAGCTTTCTTT
CDR3: CASSSVGSGGTEAFF

J: TRBJ2-7
D: TRBD1
V: TRBV28
size: -
DNA: TGTGCCAGCAGTTTCCGTTCCGGGACAGGGGGAGGAGGGCAGTACTTC
CDR3: CASSFRSGTGGGGQYF

J: TRBJ1-2
D: TRBD1
V: TRBV11-2
size: -
DNA: TGTGCCAGCAGCTTTAACGGACAGGGACATGCCTATGGCTACACCTTC
CDR3: CASSFNGQGHAYGYTF

J: TRBJ2-1
D: TRBD2
V: TRBV14
size: -
DNA: TGTGCCAGCAGCCAACCCTTGACTAGCGGGAACTACAATGAGCAGTTCTTC
CDR3: CASSQPLTSGNYNEQFF

J: TRBJ1-2
D: TRBD1
V: TRBV9
size: -
DNA: TGTGCCAGCAGCGTAGTGTCACAGGGGGTGAATGGCTACACCTTC
CDR3: CASSVVSQGVNGYTF

J: TRBJ2-2
D: TRBD1
V: TRBV18
size: -
DNA: TGTGCCAGCTCACCTCAAGGGACAGGGACTTCCGGATTCACCGGGGAGCTGTTTTTT
CDR3: CASSPQGTGTSGFTGELFF

J: TRBJ2-5
D: TRBD1
V: TRBV6-5
size: -
DNA: TGTGCCAGCAGCAAAGAGACAGGGAAAGAGACCCAGTACTTC
CDR3: CASSKETGKETQYF

J: TRBJ1-3
D: -
V: TRBV2
size: -
DNA: TGTGCCAGCAGTCCCGCGCTCTCTGGAAACACCATATATTTT
CDR3: CASSPALSGNTIYF

J: TRBJ2-2
D: TRBD1
V: TRBV7-6
size: -
DNA: TGTGCCAGCAGTCCAGGGGGCGCGGGCACCGGGGAGCTGTTTTTT
CDR3: CASSPGGAGTGELFF